The present TCR beta chain was sequenced within a study of T cell responses to AZD1222 COVID-19 vaccine. Profiling relied on immunoSEQ multiplex PCR, and the TCRdb table lists in-frame clones only, not all of them. The sample shows about 110,000 clones, around 91% of them seen only once. CDR1 and CDR2 from the germline V gene are LNHDA and SQIVND (reference sequence). J lost 11 bases, V lost 4 bases, and 6 bases had no gene match. This CDR3 contains 12 residues. Sequences were derived from peripheral blood, sampled on day 0 of AZD1222 vaccination. This sequence joins TRBV19 and TRBJ1-2, with 8 bases lining up with TRBD1. The receptor was isolated from an adult in good health. The CDR3 sequence: CASSTETGVYTF. The CDR3 coding sequence is TGTGCCAGTAGTACAGAGACAGGGGTTTACACCTTC.